Detailed here is one T cell receptor (beta chain). These data come from a study of blood T cell repertoires in COVID-19. Libraries were prepared by immunoSEQ multiplex PCR; TCRdb keeps only in-frame clonotypes and omits some of them. The sample carries fewer than 150,000 clones, roughly 82% recorded once. Germline lookup yields CDR1 SGHNT and CDR2 YYREEE (reference sequence). With 0 bases clipped from V and 6 bases from J, the junction kept 6 bases outside the gene matches. The CDR3 is made up of 15 amino acids. Sequencing was done on a sample of peripheral blood. The chain links TRBV5-4 to TRBJ1-2; 9 bases line up with TRBD1. This receptor was obtained from a middle-aged woman with acute or convalescent COVID-19. CDR3 sequence reads: CASSLVTGTGHGYTF. CDR3 bases: TGTGCCAGCAGCTTGGTAACCGGGACAGGGCATGGCTACACCTTC. Combining the CDR3 with reference TRBV5-4 and TRBJ1-2 gives the whole variable domain ETGVTQSPTHLIKTRGQQVTLRCSSQSGHNTVSWYQQALGQGPQFIFQYYREEENGRGNFPPRFSGLQFPNYSSELNVNALELDDSALYLCASSLVTGTGHGYTFGSGTRLTVV.